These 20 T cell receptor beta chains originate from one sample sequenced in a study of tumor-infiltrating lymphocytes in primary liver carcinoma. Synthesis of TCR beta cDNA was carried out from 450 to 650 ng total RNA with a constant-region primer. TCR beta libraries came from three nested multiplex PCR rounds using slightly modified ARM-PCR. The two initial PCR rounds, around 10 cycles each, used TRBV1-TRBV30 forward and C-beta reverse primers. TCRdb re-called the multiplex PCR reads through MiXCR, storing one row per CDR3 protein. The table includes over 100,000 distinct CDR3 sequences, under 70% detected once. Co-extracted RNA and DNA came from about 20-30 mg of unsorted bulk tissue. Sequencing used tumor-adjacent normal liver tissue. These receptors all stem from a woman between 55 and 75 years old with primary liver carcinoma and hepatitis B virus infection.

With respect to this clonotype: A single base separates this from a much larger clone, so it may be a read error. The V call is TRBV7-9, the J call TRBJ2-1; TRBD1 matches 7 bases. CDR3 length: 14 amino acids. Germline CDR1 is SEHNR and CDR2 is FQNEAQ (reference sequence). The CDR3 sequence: CTSSPRDSNNEQFF. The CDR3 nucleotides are TGTACCAGCAGCCCCCGGGACAGTAACAATGAGCAGTTCTTC.

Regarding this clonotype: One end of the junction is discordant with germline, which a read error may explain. The DNA of the CDR3 is TGTGCCACTTCGAAGGAGCTCGGCATTCAGCCTCAGCATTTT. The encoded protein is CATSKELGIQPQHF. The chain recombines TRBV6-1 with TRBJ1-5; the D is unclear. The CDR3 spans 14 residues. The germline V gene has CDR1 MNHNS and CDR2 SASEGT.

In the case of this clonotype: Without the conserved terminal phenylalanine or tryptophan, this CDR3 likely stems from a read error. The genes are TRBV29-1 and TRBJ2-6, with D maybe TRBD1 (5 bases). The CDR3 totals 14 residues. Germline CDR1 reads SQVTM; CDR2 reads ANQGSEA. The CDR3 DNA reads TGCAGCGTTGGCGGATCCTCTGGGGCCAATGTCCTGACTTAC. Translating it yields CSVGGSSGANVLTY.

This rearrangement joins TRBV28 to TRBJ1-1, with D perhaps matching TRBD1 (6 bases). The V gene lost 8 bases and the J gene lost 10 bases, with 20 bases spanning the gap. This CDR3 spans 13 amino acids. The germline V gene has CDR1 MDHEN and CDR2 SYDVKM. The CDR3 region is CASGLTRGGLAFF. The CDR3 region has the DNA TGTGCCAGCGGTCTGACCAGGGGAGGTTTAGCTTTCTTT.

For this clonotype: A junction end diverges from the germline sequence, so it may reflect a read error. The CDR3 DNA follows: TGTGCCAGCAGTGATTGGGATGGGGCCAACGCCCTGACTTTC. Translated: CASSDWDGANALTF. The chain is built from TRBV2 and TRBJ2-6; possible D gene TRBD1, 5 bases. This CDR3 contains 14 residues. Germline V CDR1 and CDR2: SNHLY, FYNNEI.

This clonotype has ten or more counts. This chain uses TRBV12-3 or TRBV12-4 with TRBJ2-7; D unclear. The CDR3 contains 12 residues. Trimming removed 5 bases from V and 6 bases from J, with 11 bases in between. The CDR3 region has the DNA TGTGCCAGCAGTGATAGTCTCCTCGAGCAGTACTTC. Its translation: CASSDSLLEQYF.

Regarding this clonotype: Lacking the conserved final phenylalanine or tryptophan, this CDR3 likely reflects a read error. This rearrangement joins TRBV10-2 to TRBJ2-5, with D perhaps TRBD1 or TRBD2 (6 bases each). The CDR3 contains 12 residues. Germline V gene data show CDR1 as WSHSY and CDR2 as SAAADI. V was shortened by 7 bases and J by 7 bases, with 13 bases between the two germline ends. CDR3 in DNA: TGCGCCAGCAAGGGGGGCTTTACGACCCAGTACCTC. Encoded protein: CASKGGFTTQYL.

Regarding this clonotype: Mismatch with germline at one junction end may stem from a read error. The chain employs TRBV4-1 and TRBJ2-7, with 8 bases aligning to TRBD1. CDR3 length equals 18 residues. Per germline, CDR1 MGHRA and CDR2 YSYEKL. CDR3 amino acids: CVSSQAARGPIGEREQYF. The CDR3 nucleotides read TGCGTCAGCAGCCAAGCGGCCAGGGGGCCAATAGGTGAACGCGAGCAGTACTTC.

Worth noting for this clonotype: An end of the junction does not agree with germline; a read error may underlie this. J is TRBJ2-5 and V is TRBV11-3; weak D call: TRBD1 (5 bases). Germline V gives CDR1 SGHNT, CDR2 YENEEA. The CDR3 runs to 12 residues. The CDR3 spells CASSSDTETQSF. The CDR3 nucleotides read TGTGCCAGCAGCTCGGACACAGAGACCCAGTCCTTC.

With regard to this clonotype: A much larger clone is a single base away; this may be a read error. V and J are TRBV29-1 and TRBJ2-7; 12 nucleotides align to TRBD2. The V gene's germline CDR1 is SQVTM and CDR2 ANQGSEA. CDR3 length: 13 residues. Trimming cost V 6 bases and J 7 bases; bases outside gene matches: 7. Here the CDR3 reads CSVKTSGGLEQYF. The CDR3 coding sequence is TGCAGCGTCAAGACTAGCGGGGGTTTGGAGCAGTACTTC.

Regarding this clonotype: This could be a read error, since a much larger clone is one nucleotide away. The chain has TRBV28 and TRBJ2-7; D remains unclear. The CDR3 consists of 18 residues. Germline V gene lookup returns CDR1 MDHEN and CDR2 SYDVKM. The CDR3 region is CASSLSQVGWGRSYEQHF. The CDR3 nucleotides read TGTGCCAGCAGTTTATCTCAAGTCGGATGGGGTAGAAGTTACGAGCAGCACTTC.

CDR3 loop: CASSWGRDGGYEQYF. In DNA, the CDR3 is TGCGCCAGCAGCTGGGGCCGGGACGGGGGCTACGAGCAGTACTTC. The V call is TRBV5-1, the J call TRBJ2-7, with a possible D match to TRBD2 (6 bases). The CDR3 totals 15 residues. The germline gives CDR1 SGHRS, CDR2 YFSETQ. V shed 3 bases and J shed 3 bases, with 16 bases lying between them.

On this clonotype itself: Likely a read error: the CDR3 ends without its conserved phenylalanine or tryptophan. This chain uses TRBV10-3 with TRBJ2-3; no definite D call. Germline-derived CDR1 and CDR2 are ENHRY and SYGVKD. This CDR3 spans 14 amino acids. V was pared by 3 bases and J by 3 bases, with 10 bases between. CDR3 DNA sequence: TGTGCCATCAGTGATTTAGGTGAGACAGATACGCAGTATCTT. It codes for CAISDLGETDTQYL.

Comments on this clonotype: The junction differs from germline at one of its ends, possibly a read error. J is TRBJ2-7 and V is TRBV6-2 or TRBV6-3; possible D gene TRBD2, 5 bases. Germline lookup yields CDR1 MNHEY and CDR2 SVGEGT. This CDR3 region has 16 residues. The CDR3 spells CDSSYGPAGSFYEQYF. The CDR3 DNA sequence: TGTGACAGCAGTTACGGTCCCGCGGGCAGCTTCTACGAGCAGTACTTC.

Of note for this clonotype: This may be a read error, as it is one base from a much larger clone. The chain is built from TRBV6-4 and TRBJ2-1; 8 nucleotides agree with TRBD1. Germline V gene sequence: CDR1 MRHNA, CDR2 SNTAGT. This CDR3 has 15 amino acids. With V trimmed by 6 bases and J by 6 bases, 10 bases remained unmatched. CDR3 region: CASSPAFQGANEQFF. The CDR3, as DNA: TGTGCCAGCAGCCCCGCCTTTCAGGGGGCCAATGAGCAGTTCTTC.

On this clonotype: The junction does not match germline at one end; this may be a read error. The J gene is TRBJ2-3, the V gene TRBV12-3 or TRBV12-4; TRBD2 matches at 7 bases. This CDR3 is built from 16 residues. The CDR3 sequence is CDSSRLSGGLSDTQYF. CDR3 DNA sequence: TGTGACAGCAGCCGACTATCGGGAGGATTGTCAGATACGCAGTATTTT.

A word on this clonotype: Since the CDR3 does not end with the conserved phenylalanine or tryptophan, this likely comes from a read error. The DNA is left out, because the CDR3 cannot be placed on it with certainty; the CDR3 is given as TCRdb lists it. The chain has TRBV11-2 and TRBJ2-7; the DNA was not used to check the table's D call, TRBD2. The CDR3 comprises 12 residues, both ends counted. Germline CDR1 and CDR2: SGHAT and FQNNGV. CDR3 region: CASNSGLAGVSL.

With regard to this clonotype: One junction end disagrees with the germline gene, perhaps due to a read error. For the CDR3, the DNA is TGTGCCAACAGCGAACAGTCAACCTCCTGCAATGAGCAGTTCTTC. It is translated as CANSEQSTSCNEQFF. The chain carries TRBV6-4 and TRBJ2-1; D ambiguous. CDR3 length: 15 amino acids. Per germline, CDR1 MRHNA and CDR2 SNTAGT.

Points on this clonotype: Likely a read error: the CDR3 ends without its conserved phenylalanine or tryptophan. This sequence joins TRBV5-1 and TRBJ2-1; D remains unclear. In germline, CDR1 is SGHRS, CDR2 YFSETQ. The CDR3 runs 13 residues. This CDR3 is CASSLDFFNGQFS. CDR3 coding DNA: TGCGCCAGCAGCTTGGACTTTTTCAATGGGCAGTTCTCC.

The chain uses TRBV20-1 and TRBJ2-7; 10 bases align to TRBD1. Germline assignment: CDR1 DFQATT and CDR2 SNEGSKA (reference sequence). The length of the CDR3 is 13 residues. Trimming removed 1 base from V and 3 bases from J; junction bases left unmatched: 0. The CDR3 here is CSARGDRGYEQYF. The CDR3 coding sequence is TGCAGTGCTAGAGGGGACAGGGGCTACGAGCAGTACTTC.